This T cell receptor beta chain was identified in a study of shared clonotypes between healthy human individuals. A CD45RA-negative memory subset and a CD45RA+ naive subset were separated from the CD4+ cells. Findings of the study overall: Sharing across four donors was highest in naive CD4 (roughly 5%) and lowest in memory CD8 (approximately 0.4%). Sampling used blood alone; tissue repertoires probably differ.

Each sorted subset replicate got 200 ng genomic DNA, tens of thousands of genomes. The assay was immunoSEQ multiplex PCR, and TCRdb's table has in-frame clones only and misses some. The table lists about 1.5 million clones, roughly 98% of them singletons. A word on this clone: Its antigen is unknown. The identical CDR3 is also encoded by other nucleotide sequences in the sample.

The sequenced sample consisted of naive CD4+ T cells sorted from blood. Subset defined: CD45RA+ positively selected. This sequence originates from a man aged 25 to 45 in good health.

CDR3 in DNA: TGTGCCAGCAGCTTAGGGGGTTCCTACAATGAGCAGTTCTTC. It translates to CASSLGGSYNEQFF. The chain carries TRBV11-3 and TRBJ2-1; no firm D call. CDR3 size: 14 residues. CDR1 and CDR2 (germline): SGHNT, YENEEA. Trimming stripped 1 base from V and 1 base from J, with 5 bases between.